The present entry profiles one T cell receptor beta chain with its context. The data were taken from a study of blood T cell repertoires in COVID-19. Study summary: PBMCs, B-cell-depleted T cells, or T cells provided the cDNA or gDNA that made up the material.

CDR1 SGDLS and CDR2 YYNGEE come from the germline V gene. V dropped 5 bases and J dropped 8 bases, with 13 bases sitting between them. The CDR3 spans 12 residues. Participant ages covered about 18 to 100 years across around 22 US areas. Sequenced by immunoSEQ multiplex PCR; TCRdb stores in-frame clones only, minus some. Found here are about 230,000 clones, roughly 89% of them singletons; the top ten hold roughly 4%. The TCR originated in a woman aged 25 to 39 with acute COVID-19. The chain combines TRBV9 with TRBJ1-2; D is possibly TRBD1 (5 bases). Specimen: PBMCs or T cells enriched from blood (not recorded which). CDR3 in amino acids: CASRNTGSGYTF. In DNA form, the CDR3 reads TGTGCCAGCAGGAACACAGGATCGGGCTACACCTTC.